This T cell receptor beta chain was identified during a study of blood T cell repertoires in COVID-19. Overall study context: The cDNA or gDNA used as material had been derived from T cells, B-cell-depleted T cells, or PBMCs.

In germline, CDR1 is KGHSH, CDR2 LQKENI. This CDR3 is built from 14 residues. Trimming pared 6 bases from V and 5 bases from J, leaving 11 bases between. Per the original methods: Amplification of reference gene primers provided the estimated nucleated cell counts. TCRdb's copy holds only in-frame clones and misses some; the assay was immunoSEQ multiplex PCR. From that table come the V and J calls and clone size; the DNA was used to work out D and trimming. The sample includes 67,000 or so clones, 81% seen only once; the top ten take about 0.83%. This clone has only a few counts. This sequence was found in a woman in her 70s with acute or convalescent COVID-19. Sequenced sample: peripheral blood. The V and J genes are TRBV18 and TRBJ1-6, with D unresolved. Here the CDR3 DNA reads TGTGCCAGCTCTCCTGACACCAATAATTCACCCCTCCACTTT. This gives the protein CASSPDTNNSPLHF. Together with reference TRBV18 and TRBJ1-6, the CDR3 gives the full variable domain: NAGVMQNPRHLVRRRGQEARLRCSPMKGHSHVYWYRQLPEEGLKFMVYLQKENIIDESGMPKERFSAEFPKEGPSILRIQQVVRGDSAAYFCASSPDTNNSPLHFGNGTRLTVT.